A selection of T cell receptor beta chains follows, all from one sample in a study of cytomegalovirus exposure and HLA in healthy donors. Clones were sequenced by immunoSEQ multiplex PCR, and TCRdb holds only the in-frame ones, with some missing. The profile shows 140,000 to 150,000 clones, roughly four fifths of them singletons. The specimen was PBMCs. All receptors derive from a man under 40 in good health and CMV-seronegative. Each CDR3 is given with its conserved first and last residue.

v_gene: TRBV5-8
CDR3aa: CASSLTGIYGYTF

v_gene: TRBV9
CDR3aa: CASSVMGADYGYTF

v_gene: TRBV7-2
CDR3aa: CASSLGANYANEKLFF

v_gene: TRBV27
CDR3aa: CASSLSPSGSQWEQYF

v_gene: TRBV7-6
CDR3aa: CASSLAVSGTGKTYEQYF

v_gene: TRBV11-3
CDR3aa: CASSLDRGEQYF

v_gene: TRBV11-3
CDR3aa: CASSLGGTRLPNEQFF

v_gene: TRBV5-1
CDR3aa: CASSLDTAFAEAFF

v_gene: TRBV4-1
CDR3aa: CASSPEREGEKLFF

v_gene: TRBV19
CDR3aa: CASSGTGIFGQAKLFF

v_gene: TRBV5-1
CDR3aa: CASSLAGGRERVGYTF

v_gene: TRBV5-4
CDR3aa: CASSPPGTARTEAFF

v_gene: TRBV5-1
CDR3aa: CASSLGRGQSYEQFF

v_gene: TRBV9
CDR3aa: CASSVSGAGNTIYF

v_gene: TRBV19
CDR3aa: CASFGAQVSSSTEAFF